A selection of T cell receptor beta chains follows, all from one sample in a study of Graves' ophthalmopathy and Graves' hyperthyroidism. Each CDR3 protein gets one entry after TCRdb re-called the multiplex PCR reads with MiXCR. The table includes fewer than 250,000 distinct CDR3 sequences, roughly 29% detected once. The sample taken for sequencing was peripheral blood. These receptor sequences come from a middle-aged man with Graves' ophthalmopathy. Each CDR3 is given with its conserved first and last residue. A D gene is named only where the DNA matches it firmly. Rows may omit the clone size; those that give it use once, few, many or a size class.

TRBV10-3	many	TRBJ2-7	TRBD1	TGTGCCATCAGTGAGTCCCGGTCTGACAGGGGTTCCTACGAGCAGTACTTC	CAISESRSDRGSYEQYF
TRBV24-1	many	TRBJ1-5	-	TGTGCCACCAGTGATTCCAAGGACAGCCCGTTGAGCAATCAGCCCCAGCATTTT	CATSDSKDSPLSNQPQHF
TRBV28	many	TRBJ1-6	TRBD1	TGTGCCAGCAGTCCCCCGACAGGGTATAATTCACCCCTCCACTTT	CASSPPTGYNSPLHF
TRBV6-1	-	TRBJ2-2	-	TGTGCCAGCAGGCTACAGCGGGAGCTGTTTTTT	CASRLQRELFF
TRBV12-3/TRBV12-4	-	TRBJ2-7	TRBD2	TGTGCCAGCAGTTTTCCCAAGACTAGCGGGAGTCCCCCGATTTACGAGCAGTACTTC	CASSFPKTSGSPPIYEQYF
TRBV3-1	many	TRBJ2-5	-	TGTGCCAGCAGCAATTTGGGGCCAGAAGAGACCCAGTACTTC	CASSNLGPEETQYF
TRBV27	-	TRBJ2-5	TRBD1	TGTGCCAGCAGTTTAGGGCAGGGGGCGCTTCCCCAGTACTTC	CASSLGQGALPQYF
TRBV2	many	TRBJ1-5	-	TGTGCCAGCAGTGCTGGGTGGGCCCAGCCCCAGCATTTT	CASSAGWAQPQHF
TRBV6-2/TRBV6-3	-	TRBJ1-5	TRBD1	TGTGCCAGCAGTTACTCGCACTGGGACAGGACAAGTGATCAGCCCCAGCATTTT	CASSYSHWDRTSDQPQHF
TRBV6-1	-	TRBJ1-1	TRBD1	TGTGCCAGCAGTGAAGGTTTTGGGACAGGGGTTAACACTGAAGCTTTCTTT	CASSEGFGTGVNTEAFF
TRBV11-2	many	TRBJ1-1	-	TGTGCCAGCAGCCTCGGGGGGGGGTGGGACACTGAAGCTTTCTTT	CASSLGGGWDTEAFF
TRBV28	many	TRBJ2-7	TRBD2	TGTGCCACCGATAGCGGGAAACATGAGCAGTACTTC	CATDSGKHEQYF
TRBV14	many	TRBJ2-6	-	TGTGCCAGCAGCCAAGGGGGGCCTGGGGCCAACGTCCTGACTTTC	CASSQGGPGANVLTF
TRBV28	-	TRBJ1-6	-	TGTGCCAGCAGTTTATCGCGCAGAAATTCACCCCTCCACTTT	CASSLSRRNSPLHF
TRBV5-1	many	TRBJ1-1	-	TGCGCCAGCAGCTTTCTGGGGGTCTCGAACACTGAAGCTTTCTTT	CASSFLGVSNTEAFF